Listed below are T cell receptor beta chains from one sample, sequenced in a study of blood T cell repertoires in COVID-19. Method: immunoSEQ multiplex PCR; TCRdb's copy keeps in-frame clones and lacks some. Counted here are some 170,000 clones, roughly 87% occurring once; the ten biggest clones make up roughly 1.4%. Sample: peripheral blood. These receptors came from a woman in her fifties or sixties with acute or convalescent COVID-19. CDR3s include the opening cysteine and the closing phenylalanine or tryptophan. The D gene is left open where the match is weak. Rows give clone size only sometimes, using once, few, many, or a class for an expanded clone.

D gene	clone size	V gene	J gene	CDR3 DNA	CDR3 protein
TRBD2	-	TRBV5-1	TRBJ2-3	TGCGCCAGCAGCTTTCACCTAGCGGGAAAAAGGAGCACAGATACGCAGTATTTT	CASSFHLAGKRSTDTQYF
TRBD2	-	TRBV5-1	TRBJ2-1	TGCGCCAGCAGCTTGGTGGGGGGGAACAATGAGCAGTTCTTC	CASSLVGGNNEQFF
TRBD2	few	TRBV15	TRBJ2-1	TGTGCCACCAGCAGCCCGACTAGCGGGAGGACCTACAATGAGCAGTTCTTC	CATSSPTSGRTYNEQFF
TRBD1	-	TRBV19	TRBJ1-6	TGTGCCAGTAGTATACGGATTAACAGGGGAGGTTCACCCCTCCACTTT	CASSIRINRGGSPLHF
TRBD2	-	TRBV3-1/TRBV3-2	TRBJ2-6	TGTGCCAGCAGCCGGACTAGCGGGAGCGGGGCCAACGTCCTGACTTTC	CASSRTSGSGANVLTF
-	-	TRBV7-2	TRBJ2-2	TGTGCCAGCAGCTTAGATGCAGGGGCGGCCGGGGAGCTGTTTTTT	CASSLDAGAAGELFF
TRBD1	-	TRBV5-1	TRBJ1-2	TGCGCCAGCAGCTTGGGGACAGGGGATGGCTACACCTTC	CASSLGTGDGYTF
TRBD1	-	TRBV7-6	TRBJ1-1	TGTGCCAGCAGCCCAACGACAGGGTCGAACACTGAAGCTTTCTTT	CASSPTTGSNTEAFF
-	-	TRBV11-2	TRBJ2-3	TGTGCCAGCAGCTTGTACGTCGGTGCGCAGTATTTT	CASSLYVGAQYF
-	once	TRBV30	TRBJ1-6	TGTGCCTGGAGTGATGCGTCACCCCTCCACTTT	CAWSDASPLHF
-	-	TRBV6-5	TRBJ1-6	TGTGCCAGCAGTTACGGCTATTCACCCCTCCACTTT	CASSYGYSPLHF
-	-	TRBV7-2	TRBJ1-2	TGTGCCAGCAGCTTGCGGGGTGGGGGTATTTATGGCTACACCTTC	CASSLRGGGIYGYTF
-	-	TRBV19	TRBJ2-2	TGTGCCAGTATGCGGACTAACACCGGGGAGCTGTTTTTT	CASMRTNTGELFF
TRBD1	-	TRBV9	TRBJ2-1	TGTGCCAGCAGCGTAGGAACAGGGGCGGCCAATGAGCAGTTCTTC	CASSVGTGAANEQFF
-	-	TRBV5-6	TRBJ1-2	TGTGCCAGCAGCTTGGACCTTGACGGCAGGGCGGACTATGGCTACACCTTC	CASSLDLDGRADYGYTF
-	-	TRBV6-2/TRBV6-3	TRBJ2-5	TGTGCCAGCAGTCATCGATTAGAAGAGACCCAGTACTTC	CASSHRLEETQYF
-	once	TRBV6-1	TRBJ2-1	TGTGCCAGCAGTGAATTAACTATCGATGAGCAGTTCTTC	CASSELTIDEQFF
TRBD2	few	TRBV28	TRBJ2-1	TGTGCCAGCACCACTAGCGGGAATGCTGGTCGGGCAAATGAGCAGTTCTTC	CASTTSGNAGRANEQFF
-	-	TRBV24-1	TRBJ1-1	TGTGCCACCAGTGATTTGCGGGGCACTGAAGCTTTCTTT	CATSDLRGTEAFF
TRBD1	-	TRBV7-9	TRBJ1-1	TGTGCCAGCAGCCGGGGACAGGGTTGGACTGAAGCTTTCTTT	CASSRGQGWTEAFF
TRBD1	-	TRBV30	TRBJ1-2	TGTGCCTGGCAATCAGGGGGCTTCGGCTATGGCTACACCTTC	CAWQSGGFGYGYTF
TRBD2	-	TRBV19	TRBJ2-3	TGTGCCAGTAGTTCTGTAGCGGGAGGGAGTTCTAGCACAGATACGCAGTATTTT	CASSSVAGGSSSTDTQYF
-	-	TRBV7-7	TRBJ2-2	TGTGCCAGCAGCTTACAGGTGGCCGGGGAGCTGTTTTTT	CASSLQVAGELFF
TRBD2	-	TRBV3-1/TRBV3-2	TRBJ2-3	TGTGCCAGCAGCCAGCGGACTAGCGCGAAGTCAGATACGCAGTATTTT	CASSQRTSAKSDTQYF
TRBD1	-	TRBV13	TRBJ1-2	TGTGCCAGCAGCCGGGACAGCCTCTATGGCTACACCTTC	CASSRDSLYGYTF
TRBD1	-	TRBV12-5	TRBJ1-1	TGTGCTAGTGGTTCCGGGACAGCTTTAACTGAAGCTTTCTTT	CASGSGTALTEAFF
TRBD1	-	TRBV5-1	TRBJ2-5	TGCGCCAGCAGCTCCCGACAGGGGAGGGAGACCCAGTACTTC	CASSSRQGRETQYF
TRBD2	-	TRBV30	TRBJ2-3	TGTGCCTGGAGTGTTTCCGGGAGGAGGACAGATACGCAGTATTTT	CAWSVSGRRTDTQYF
-	-	TRBV30	TRBJ1-5	TGTGCCTGGGGACAGTTCAATCAGCCCCAGCATTTT	CAWGQFNQPQHF
-	-	TRBV6-2/TRBV6-3	TRBJ1-2	TGTGCCAGCAGTTACGGCGAGGTAATGGGAGAACGAGGCTACACCTTC	CASSYGEVMGERGYTF
-	-	TRBV19	TRBJ1-2	TGTGCCAGTAGTATAGTGGGGGCAGCCGTCGGGAACTATGGCTACACCTTC	CASSIVGAAVGNYGYTF
-	-	TRBV11-3	TRBJ1-5	TGTGCCAGCAGCTACCCCAGACAGGCTAGCAATCAGCCCCAGCATTTT	CASSYPRQASNQPQHF
-	-	TRBV19	TRBJ1-1	TGTGCCAGTAGTATATGGGGAAAGGGAGGGAGCACTGAAGCTTTCTTT	CASSIWGKGGSTEAFF
-	-	TRBV7-8	TRBJ2-5	TGTGCCAGCAGCTATACAGGAAAAGAGACCCAGTACTTC	CASSYTGKETQYF
-	-	TRBV20-1	TRBJ2-1	TGCAGTGCTAGTAGCGGTAACCTGGACAATGAGCAGTTCTTC	CSASSGNLDNEQFF
-	-	TRBV5-4	TRBJ1-2	TGTGCCAGCAGCTTGGTGACGGCAGCGACCTATGGCTACACCTTC	CASSLVTAATYGYTF
TRBD1	-	TRBV7-2	TRBJ1-1	TGTGCCAGCAGCTCGGGACAGAGGATGAACACTGAAGCTTTCTTT	CASSSGQRMNTEAFF
TRBD2	-	TRBV6-5	TRBJ2-1	TGTGCCAGCAGCCCGGGACTAGCGGGAGTAGGTGAGCAGTTCTTC	CASSPGLAGVGEQFF
-	few	TRBV6-6	TRBJ2-1	TGTGCCAGCAACGAACGTACGCTCGGCAATGAGCAGTTCTTC	CASNERTLGNEQFF
TRBD2	-	TRBV2	TRBJ2-7	TGTGCCAGCAGGGACCTAGCGGGGGGAACCCAAAGAACCCATCACACGTACGAGCAGTACTTC	CASRDLAGGTQRTHHTYEQYF
-	-	TRBV14	TRBJ2-5	TGTGCCAGCAGCCCAAACCGGGACTACCAAGAGACCCAGTACTTC	CASSPNRDYQETQYF
-	-	TRBV30	TRBJ1-2	TGTGCCTGGAGTGTCATAGGGGGTAGTGGCTACACCTTC	CAWSVIGGSGYTF
TRBD1	-	TRBV19	TRBJ2-6	TGTGCCAGTAGTATCAGGACAGGGGGGGTAGGCTCTGGGGCCAACGTCCTGACTTTC	CASSIRTGGVGSGANVLTF
TRBD2	-	TRBV3-1/TRBV3-2	TRBJ2-2	TGTGCCAGCAGCCAAAAGGGACTAGCCCCTAACACCGGGGAGCTGTTTTTT	CASSQKGLAPNTGELFF
TRBD1	-	TRBV10-2	TRBJ1-1	TGCGCCAGCCTACAGGGGCTTCGGACTGAAGCTTTCTTT	CASLQGLRTEAFF
TRBD2	-	TRBV7-9	TRBJ2-7	TGTGCCAGCAGCTCGCCCCCTAGCGGGAGCTACGAGCAGTACTTC	CASSSPPSGSYEQYF
TRBD2	-	TRBV5-1	TRBJ2-5	TGCGCCAGCAGCTCAGTAGCGGGGGGTCAAGAGACCCAGTACTTC	CASSSVAGGQETQYF
-	-	TRBV7-9	TRBJ2-3	TGTGCCAGCAGCAACGCGGGCACAGATACGCAGTATTTT	CASSNAGTDTQYF
-	-	TRBV6-6	TRBJ1-1	TGTGCCAGCACCAACAGGATGAACACTGAAGCTTTCTTT	CASTNRMNTEAFF